This is a list of T cell receptor beta chains from one sample in a study of blood T cell repertoires in COVID-19. Sequencing was performed with immunoSEQ multiplex PCR; in TCRdb, only in-frame clones are kept and a portion is missing. The sample contains 250,000 or so clones, around nine tenths of which appear only once. The sequencing sample was made of peripheral blood. The receptors come from a middle-aged man with active or convalescent COVID-19. CDR3s leave out the opening cysteine and the closing phenylalanine or tryptophan.

V	J	CDR3
TRBV30	TRBJ2-3	AWSGAGLATDTQY
TRBV6-5	TRBJ1-6	ASRSDRVGSPLH
TRBV27	TRBJ2-7	ASRGLAGLYEQY
TRBV6-5	TRBJ1-4	ASSTGVSPEKLF
TRBV18	TRBJ2-2	ASSPTERERNTGELF
TRBV11-3	TRBJ2-3	ASSLQTGGHTDTQY
TRBV5-1	TRBJ2-1	ASSLPSGQAGWGQF
TRBV6-5	TRBJ1-4	ASRDGSSDEKLF
TRBV19	TRBJ1-1	ASQGQGAPEAF
TRBV30	TRBJ2-3	AWTDRREGTDTQY
TRBV9	TRBJ2-3	ASSPFPTSGAGDTQY
TRBV5-4	TRBJ1-2	ASSLDRSYGYT
TRBV15	TRBJ2-7	ATSRDRGGYEQY
TRBV13	TRBJ2-3	ASSSPDGGGTDTQY
TRBV19	TRBJ1-6	ASSKGQGYNSPLH
TRBV27	TRBJ1-3	ASSLTGPSGNTIY
TRBV6-5	TRBJ1-1	ASSYEQGTEAF
TRBV9	TRBJ2-7	ASSVGGAGTYEQY
TRBV24-1	TRBJ2-1	ATSGGTSGPYNEQF
TRBV11-3	TRBJ2-5	ASSSAPGGYQETQY
TRBV7-9	TRBJ1-2	ASSLSKTGFYGYT
TRBV20-1	TRBJ1-3	SAVTRNTIY
TRBV18	TRBJ2-7	ASSGGTEQY
TRBV7-2	TRBJ2-1	ASSLFGGSLGHEQF
TRBV30	TRBJ1-2	ARYGQGGGYGYT
TRBV29-1	TRBJ2-5	SVALLAQGGETQY
TRBV18	TRBJ1-1	ASSQEGGTEAF
TRBV5-4	TRBJ2-3	ASRPAGITTDTQY
TRBV30	TRBJ2-7	AWRGAGGRGDEQY
TRBV27	TRBJ1-4	ASSLSGALATNEKLF
TRBV7-3	TRBJ2-1	ASSPGVNEQF
TRBV3-1/TRBV3-2	TRBJ1-2	ASSQEGGQRYGYT
TRBV27	TRBJ2-6	ASSLSPGEGANVLT
TRBV10-3	TRBJ2-1	AIGQDSYNEQF